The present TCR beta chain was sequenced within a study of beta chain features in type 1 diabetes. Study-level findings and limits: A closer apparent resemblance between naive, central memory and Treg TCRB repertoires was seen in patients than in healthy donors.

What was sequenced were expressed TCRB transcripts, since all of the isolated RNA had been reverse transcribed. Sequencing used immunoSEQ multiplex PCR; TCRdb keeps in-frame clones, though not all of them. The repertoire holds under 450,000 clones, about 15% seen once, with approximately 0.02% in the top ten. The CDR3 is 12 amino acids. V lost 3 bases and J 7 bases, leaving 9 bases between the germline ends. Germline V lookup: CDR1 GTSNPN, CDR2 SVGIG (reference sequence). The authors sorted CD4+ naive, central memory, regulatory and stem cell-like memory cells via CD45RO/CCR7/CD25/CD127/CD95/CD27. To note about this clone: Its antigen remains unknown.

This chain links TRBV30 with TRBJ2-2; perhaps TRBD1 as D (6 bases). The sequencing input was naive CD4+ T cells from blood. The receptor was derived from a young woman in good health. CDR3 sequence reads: CAWSRGGGELFF. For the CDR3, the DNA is TGTGCCTGGAGCAGGGGTGGCGGGGAGCTGTTTTTT.